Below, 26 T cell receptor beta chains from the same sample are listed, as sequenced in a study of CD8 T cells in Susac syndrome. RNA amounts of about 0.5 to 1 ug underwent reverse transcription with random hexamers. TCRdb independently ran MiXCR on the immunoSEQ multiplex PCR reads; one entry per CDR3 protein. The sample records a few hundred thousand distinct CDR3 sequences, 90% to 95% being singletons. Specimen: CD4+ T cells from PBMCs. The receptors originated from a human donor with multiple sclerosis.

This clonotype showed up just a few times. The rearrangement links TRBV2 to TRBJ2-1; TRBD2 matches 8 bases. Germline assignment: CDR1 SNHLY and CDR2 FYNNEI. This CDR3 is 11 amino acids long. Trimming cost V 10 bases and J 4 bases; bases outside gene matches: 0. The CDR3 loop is CATSGYNEQFF. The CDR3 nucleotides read TGTGCCACTAGCGGGTACAATGAGCAGTTCTTC.

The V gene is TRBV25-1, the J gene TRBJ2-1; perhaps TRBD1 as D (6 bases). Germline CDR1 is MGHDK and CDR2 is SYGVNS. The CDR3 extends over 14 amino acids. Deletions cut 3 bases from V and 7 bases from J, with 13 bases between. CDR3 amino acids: CASSDFGGLNEQFF. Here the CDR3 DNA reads TGTGCCAGCAGTGATTTTGGGGGCCTGAATGAGCAGTTCTTC.

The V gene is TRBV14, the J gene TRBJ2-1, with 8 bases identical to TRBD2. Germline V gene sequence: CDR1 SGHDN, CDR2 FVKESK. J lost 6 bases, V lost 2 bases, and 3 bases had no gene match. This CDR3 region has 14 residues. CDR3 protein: CASSQLSGINEQFF. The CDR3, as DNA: TGTGCCAGCAGCCAACTTAGCGGGATCAATGAGCAGTTCTTC.

The CDR3 sequence is CASSFGGRGSYEQYF. The CDR3 bases are TGTGCCAGCAGTTTCGGGGGGCGCGGATCCTACGAGCAGTACTTC. This rearrangement joins TRBV27 to TRBJ2-7; tentative D call: TRBD2 (7 bases). Germline assignment: CDR1 MNHEY and CDR2 SMNVEV (reference sequence). The CDR3 sequence is 15 residues long. V was cut by 3 bases and J by 1 base, with 13 bases left in between.

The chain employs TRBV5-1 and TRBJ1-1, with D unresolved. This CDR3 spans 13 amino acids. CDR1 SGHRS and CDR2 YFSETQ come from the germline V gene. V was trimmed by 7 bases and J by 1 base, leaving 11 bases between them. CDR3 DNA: TGCGCCAGCCGAGGCGTGGAGAACACTGAAGCTTTCTTT. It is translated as CASRGVENTEAFF.

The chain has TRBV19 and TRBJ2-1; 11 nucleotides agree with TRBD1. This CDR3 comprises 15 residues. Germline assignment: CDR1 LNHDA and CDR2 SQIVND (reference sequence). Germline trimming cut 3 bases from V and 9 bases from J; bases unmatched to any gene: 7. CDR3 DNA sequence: TGTGCCAGTAGTATTGGGGGGACAGGGGGAGGTGAGCAGTTCTTC. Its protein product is CASSIGGTGGGEQFF. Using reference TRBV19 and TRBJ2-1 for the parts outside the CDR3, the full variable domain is DGGITQSPKYLFRKEGQNVTLSCEQNLNHDAMYWYRQDPGQGLRLIYYSQIVNDFQKGDIAEGYSVSREKKESFPLTVTSAQKNPTAFYLCASSIGGTGGGEQFFGPGTRLTVL.

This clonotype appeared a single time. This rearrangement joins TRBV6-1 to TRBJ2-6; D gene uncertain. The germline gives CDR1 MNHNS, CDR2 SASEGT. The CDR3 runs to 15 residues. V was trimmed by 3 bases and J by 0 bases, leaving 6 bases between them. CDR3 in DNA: TGTGCCAGCAGTGACGGTAGCTCTGGGGCCAACGTCCTGACTTTC. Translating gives CASSDGSSGANVLTF.

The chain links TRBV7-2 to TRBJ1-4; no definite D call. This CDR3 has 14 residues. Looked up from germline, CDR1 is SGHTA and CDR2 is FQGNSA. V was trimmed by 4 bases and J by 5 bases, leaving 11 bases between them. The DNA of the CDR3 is TGTGCCAGCAGCTCGGGTTGGGTCAATGAAAAACTGTTTTTT. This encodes CASSSGWVNEKLFF.

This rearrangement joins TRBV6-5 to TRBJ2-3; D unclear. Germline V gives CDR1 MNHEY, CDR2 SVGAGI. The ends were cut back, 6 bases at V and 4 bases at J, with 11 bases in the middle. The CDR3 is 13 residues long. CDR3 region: CASRLRAPDTQYF. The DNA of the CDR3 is TGTGCCAGCAGACTCCGGGCCCCAGATACGCAGTATTTT.

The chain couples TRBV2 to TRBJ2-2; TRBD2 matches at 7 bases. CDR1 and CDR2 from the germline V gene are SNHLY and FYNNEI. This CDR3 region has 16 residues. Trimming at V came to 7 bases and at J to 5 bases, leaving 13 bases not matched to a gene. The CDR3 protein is CASTAEAPAGTGELFF. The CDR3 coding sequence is TGTGCCAGCACCGCTGAGGCTCCAGCGGGGACCGGGGAGCTGTTTTTT. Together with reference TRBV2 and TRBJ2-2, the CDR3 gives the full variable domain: EPEVTQTPSHQVTQMGQEVILRCVPISNHLYFYWYRQILGQKVEFLVSFYNNEISEKSEIFDDQFSVERPDGSNFTLKIRSTKLEDSAMYFCASTAEAPAGTGELFFGEGSRLTVL.

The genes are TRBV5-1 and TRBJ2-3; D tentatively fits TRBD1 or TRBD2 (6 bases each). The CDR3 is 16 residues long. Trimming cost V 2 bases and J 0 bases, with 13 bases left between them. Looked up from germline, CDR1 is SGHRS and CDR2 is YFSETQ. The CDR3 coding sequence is TGCGCCAGCAGCTTAAATACGGGGGCTAGCACAGATACGCAGTATTTT. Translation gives CASSLNTGASTDTQYF.

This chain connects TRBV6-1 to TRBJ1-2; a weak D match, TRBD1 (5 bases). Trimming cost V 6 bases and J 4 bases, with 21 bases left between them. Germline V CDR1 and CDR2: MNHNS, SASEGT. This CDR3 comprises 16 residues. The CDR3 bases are TGTGCCAGCAGCGACGGGGGGAGGGGCGAAGGCTATGGCTACACCTTC. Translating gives CASSDGGRGEGYGYTF.

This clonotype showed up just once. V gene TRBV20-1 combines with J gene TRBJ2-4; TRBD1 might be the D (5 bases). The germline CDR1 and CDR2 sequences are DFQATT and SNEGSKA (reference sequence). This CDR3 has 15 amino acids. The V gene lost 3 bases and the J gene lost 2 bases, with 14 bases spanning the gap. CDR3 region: CSASWGRQPKNIQYF. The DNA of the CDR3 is TGCAGTGCTAGTTGGGGAAGACAGCCCAAAAACATTCAGTACTTC.

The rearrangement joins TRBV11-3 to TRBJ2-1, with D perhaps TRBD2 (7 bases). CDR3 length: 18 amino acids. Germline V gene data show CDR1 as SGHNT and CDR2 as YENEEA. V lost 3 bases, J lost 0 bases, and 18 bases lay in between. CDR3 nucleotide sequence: TGTGCCAGCAGCTTCGGGGGGCGTCTAGTTCGCTCCTACAATGAGCAGTTCTTC. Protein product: CASSFGGRLVRSYNEQFF.

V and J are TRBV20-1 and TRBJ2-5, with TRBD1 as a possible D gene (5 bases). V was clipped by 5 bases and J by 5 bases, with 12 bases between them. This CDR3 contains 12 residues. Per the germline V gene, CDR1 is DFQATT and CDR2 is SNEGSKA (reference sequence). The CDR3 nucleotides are TGCAGTGCTCAAACTAACAGGGAGACCCAGTACTTC. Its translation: CSAQTNRETQYF.

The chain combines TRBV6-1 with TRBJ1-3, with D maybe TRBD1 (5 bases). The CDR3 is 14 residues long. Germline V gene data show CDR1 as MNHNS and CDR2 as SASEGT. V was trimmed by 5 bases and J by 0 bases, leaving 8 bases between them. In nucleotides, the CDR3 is TGTGCCAGCAGTCGGGGCGGCTCTGGAAACACCATATATTTT. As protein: CASSRGGSGNTIYF.

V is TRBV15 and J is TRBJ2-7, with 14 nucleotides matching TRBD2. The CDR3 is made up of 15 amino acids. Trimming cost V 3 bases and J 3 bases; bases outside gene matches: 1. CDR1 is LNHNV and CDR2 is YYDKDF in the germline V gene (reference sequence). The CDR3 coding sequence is TGTGCCACCAGCAGCGGACTAGCGGGAGGCTACGAGCAGTACTTC. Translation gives CATSSGLAGGYEQYF.

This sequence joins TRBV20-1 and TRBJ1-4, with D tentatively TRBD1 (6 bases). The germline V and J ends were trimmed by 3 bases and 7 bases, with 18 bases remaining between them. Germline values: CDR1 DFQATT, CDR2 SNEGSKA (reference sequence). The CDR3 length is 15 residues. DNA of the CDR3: TGCAGTGCTAGTGACGGGGGCGGTACCCTTGAAAAACTGTTTTTT. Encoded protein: CSASDGGGTLEKLFF.

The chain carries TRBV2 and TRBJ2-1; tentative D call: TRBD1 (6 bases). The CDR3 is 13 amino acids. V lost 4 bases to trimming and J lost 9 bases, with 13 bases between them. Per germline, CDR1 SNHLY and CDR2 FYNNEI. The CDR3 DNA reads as TGTGCCAGCAGTGTTGACTTGGGGGCTGAGCAGTTCTTC. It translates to CASSVDLGAEQFF.

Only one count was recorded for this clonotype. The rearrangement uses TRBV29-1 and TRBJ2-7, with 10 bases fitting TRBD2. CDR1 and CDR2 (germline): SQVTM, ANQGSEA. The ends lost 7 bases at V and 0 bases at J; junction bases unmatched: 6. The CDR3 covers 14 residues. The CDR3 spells CSARAGGDSYEQYF. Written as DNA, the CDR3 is TGCAGCGCTCGAGCGGGAGGGGACTCCTACGAGCAGTACTTC.

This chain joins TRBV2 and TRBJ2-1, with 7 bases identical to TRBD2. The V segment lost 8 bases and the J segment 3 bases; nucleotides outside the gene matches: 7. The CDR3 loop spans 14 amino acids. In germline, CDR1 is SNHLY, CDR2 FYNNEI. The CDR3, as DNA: TGTGCCAGCCTTCCGACTAGCTTCTACAATGAGCAGTTCTTC. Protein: CASLPTSFYNEQFF.

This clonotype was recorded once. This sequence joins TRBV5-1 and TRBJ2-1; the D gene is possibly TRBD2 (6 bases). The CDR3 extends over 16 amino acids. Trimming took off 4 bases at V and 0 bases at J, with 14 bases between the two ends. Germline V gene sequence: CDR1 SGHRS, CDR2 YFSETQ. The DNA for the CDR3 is TGCGCCAGCAGCCCATGGGGGGAGAGCTCCTACAATGAGCAGTTCTTC. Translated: CASSPWGESSYNEQFF.

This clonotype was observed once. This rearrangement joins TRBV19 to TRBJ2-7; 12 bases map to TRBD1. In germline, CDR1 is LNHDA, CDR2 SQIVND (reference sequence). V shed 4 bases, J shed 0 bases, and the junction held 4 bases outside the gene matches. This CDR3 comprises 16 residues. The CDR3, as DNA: TGTGCCAGTAGTACGCGGGGACAGGGGGCCTCCTACGAGCAGTACTTC. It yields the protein CASSTRGQGASYEQYF.

CDR3: CASSIQYQPQHF. CDR3 DNA: TGTGCCAGTAGTATTCAATATCAGCCCCAGCATTTT. This rearrangement joins TRBV19 to TRBJ1-5; no definite D call. The CDR3 extends over 12 amino acids. Germline CDR1 is LNHDA and CDR2 is SQIVND (reference sequence). V was trimmed by 3 bases and J by 5 bases, leaving 5 bases between them.

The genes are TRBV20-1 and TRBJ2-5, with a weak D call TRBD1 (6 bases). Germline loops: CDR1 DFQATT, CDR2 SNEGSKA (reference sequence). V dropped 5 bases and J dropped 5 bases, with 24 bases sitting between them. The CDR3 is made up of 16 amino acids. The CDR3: CSASPLGAVEGETQYF. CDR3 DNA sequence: TGCAGTGCTTCCCCCCTGGGGGCGGTTGAGGGTGAGACCCAGTACTTC.

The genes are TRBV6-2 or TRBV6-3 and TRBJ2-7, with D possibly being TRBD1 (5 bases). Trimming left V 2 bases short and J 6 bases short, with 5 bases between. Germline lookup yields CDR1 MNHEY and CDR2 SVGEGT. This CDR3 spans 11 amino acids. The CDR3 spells CASSYRGEQYF. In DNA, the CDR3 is TGTGCCAGCAGTTACAGGGGCGAGCAGTACTTC.